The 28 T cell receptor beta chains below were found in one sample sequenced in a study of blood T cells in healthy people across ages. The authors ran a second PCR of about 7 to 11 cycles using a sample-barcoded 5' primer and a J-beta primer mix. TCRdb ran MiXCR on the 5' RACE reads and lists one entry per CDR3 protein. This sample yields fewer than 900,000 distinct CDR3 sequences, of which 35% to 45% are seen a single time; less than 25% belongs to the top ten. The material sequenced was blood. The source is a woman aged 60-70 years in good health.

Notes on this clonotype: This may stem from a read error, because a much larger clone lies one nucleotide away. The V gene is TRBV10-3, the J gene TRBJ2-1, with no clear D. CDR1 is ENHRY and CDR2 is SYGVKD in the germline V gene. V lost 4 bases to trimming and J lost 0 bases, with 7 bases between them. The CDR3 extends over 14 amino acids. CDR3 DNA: TGTGCCATCAGTGTGGGTTTCTCCTACAATGAGCAGTTCTTC. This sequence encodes CAISVGFSYNEQFF.

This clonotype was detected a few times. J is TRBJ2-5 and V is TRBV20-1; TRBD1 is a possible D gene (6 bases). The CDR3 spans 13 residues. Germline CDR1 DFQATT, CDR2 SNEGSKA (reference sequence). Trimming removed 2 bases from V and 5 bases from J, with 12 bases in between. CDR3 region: CSARRHREETQYF. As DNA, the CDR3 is TGCAGTGCTAGACGACACAGGGAGGAGACCCAGTACTTC.

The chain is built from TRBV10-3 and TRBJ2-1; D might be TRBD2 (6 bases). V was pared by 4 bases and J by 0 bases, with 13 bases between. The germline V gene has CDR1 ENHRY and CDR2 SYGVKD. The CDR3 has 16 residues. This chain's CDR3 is CAISGGGASSYNEQFF. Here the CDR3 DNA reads TGTGCCATCAGTGGCGGCGGGGCAAGCTCCTACAATGAGCAGTTCTTC.

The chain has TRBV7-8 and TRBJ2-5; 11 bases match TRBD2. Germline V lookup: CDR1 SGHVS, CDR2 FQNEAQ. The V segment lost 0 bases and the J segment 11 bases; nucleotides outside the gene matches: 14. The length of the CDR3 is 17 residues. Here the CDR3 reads CASSLALLAGGGNEQYF. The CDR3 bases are TGTGCCAGCAGCTTAGCGCTCCTAGCGGGGGGAGGCAATGAGCAGTACTTC.

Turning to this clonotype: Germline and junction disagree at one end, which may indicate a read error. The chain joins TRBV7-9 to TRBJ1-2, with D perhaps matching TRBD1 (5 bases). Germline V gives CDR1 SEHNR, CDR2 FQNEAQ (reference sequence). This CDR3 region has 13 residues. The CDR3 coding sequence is TGTGCCGGCAGCTATACAGGAACCGAAGGCTACACCTTC. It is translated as CAGSYTGTEGYTF.

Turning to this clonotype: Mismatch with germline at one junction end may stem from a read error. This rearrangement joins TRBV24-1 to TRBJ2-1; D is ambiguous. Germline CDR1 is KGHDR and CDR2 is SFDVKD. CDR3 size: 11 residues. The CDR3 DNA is TGTGCCACCACCGCCCACAATGGGCAGTTCTTC. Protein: CATTAHNGQFF.

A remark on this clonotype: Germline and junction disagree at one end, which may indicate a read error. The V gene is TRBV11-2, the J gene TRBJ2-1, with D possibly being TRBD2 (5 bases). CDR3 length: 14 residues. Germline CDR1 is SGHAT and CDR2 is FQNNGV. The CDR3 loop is CVSSSPRRGNEQFF. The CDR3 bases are TGTGTCAGCAGCTCCCCCCGGAGAGGGAATGAGCAGTTCTTC. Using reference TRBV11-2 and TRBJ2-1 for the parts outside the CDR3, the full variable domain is EAGVAQSPRYKIIEKRQSVAFWCNPISGHATLYWYQQILGQGPKLLIQFQNNGVVDDSQLPKDRFSAERLKGVDSTLKIQPAKLEDSAVYLCVSSSPRRGNEQFFGPGTRLTVL.

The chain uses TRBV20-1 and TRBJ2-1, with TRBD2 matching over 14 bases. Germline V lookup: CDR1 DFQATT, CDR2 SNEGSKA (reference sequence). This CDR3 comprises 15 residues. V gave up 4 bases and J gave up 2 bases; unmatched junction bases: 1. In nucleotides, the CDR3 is TGCAGTGCTATGACTAGCGGGAGGGCCTACAATGAGCAGTTCTTC. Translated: CSAMTSGRAYNEQFF.

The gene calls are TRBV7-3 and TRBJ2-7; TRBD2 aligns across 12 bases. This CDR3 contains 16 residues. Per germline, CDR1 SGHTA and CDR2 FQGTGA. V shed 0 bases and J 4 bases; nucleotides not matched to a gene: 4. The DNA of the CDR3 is TGTGCCAGCAGCTTAACGGTGACTAGCGGGAGTTACGAGCAGTACTTC. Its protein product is CASSLTVTSGSYEQYF.

The CDR3 region has the DNA TGTGCCAGCAGTTTGACCCTACGGGGAAGAGCCTACGAGCAGTACTTC. Translation: CASSLTLRGRAYEQYF. V usage is TRBV27 and J usage is TRBJ2-7; maybe TRBD2 (5 bases). This CDR3 spans 16 amino acids. Germline CDR1 and CDR2: MNHEY and SMNVEV (reference sequence). V shed 3 bases and J shed 2 bases, with 17 bases lying between them.

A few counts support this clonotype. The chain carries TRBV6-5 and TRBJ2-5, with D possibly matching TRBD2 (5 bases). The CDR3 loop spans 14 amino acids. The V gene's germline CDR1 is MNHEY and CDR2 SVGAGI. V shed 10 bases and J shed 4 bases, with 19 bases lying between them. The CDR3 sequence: CATTDVGRGETQYF. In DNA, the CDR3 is TGTGCCACCACGGATGTAGGACGGGGAGAGACCCAGTACTTC.

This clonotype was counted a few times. Here the CDR3 reads CAWRTQGNTEAFF. CDR3 in DNA: TGTGCCTGGAGGACTCAGGGGAACACTGAAGCTTTCTTT. The chain couples TRBV30 to TRBJ1-1, with D perhaps TRBD1 (5 bases). Trimming left V 3 bases short and J 1 base short, with 9 bases between. The CDR3 is made up of 13 amino acids. CDR1 and CDR2 (germline): GTSNPN, SVGIG (reference sequence).

CDR3 nucleotide sequence: TGTGCCAGCGGAAGGAACTCTGGGGCCAACGTCCTGACTTTC. This codes for CASGRNSGANVLTF. The V gene is TRBV28, the J gene TRBJ2-6; D remains ambiguous. Trimming took off 8 bases at V and 0 bases at J, with 8 bases between the two ends. Germline CDR1 MDHEN, CDR2 SYDVKM. The CDR3 is 14 residues long.

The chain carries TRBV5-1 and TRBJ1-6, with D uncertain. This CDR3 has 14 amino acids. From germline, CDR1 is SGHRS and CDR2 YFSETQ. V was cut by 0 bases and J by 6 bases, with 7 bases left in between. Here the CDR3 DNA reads TGCGCCAGCAGCTTGGGGGTGCTTAATTCACCCCTCCACTTT. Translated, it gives CASSLGVLNSPLHF.

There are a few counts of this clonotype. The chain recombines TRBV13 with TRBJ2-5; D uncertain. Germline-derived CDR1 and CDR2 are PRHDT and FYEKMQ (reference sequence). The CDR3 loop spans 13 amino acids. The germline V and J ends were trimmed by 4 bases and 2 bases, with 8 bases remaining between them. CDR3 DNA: TGTGCCAGCAGCTCACGGCAGCAAGAGACCCAGTACTTC. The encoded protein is CASSSRQQETQYF.

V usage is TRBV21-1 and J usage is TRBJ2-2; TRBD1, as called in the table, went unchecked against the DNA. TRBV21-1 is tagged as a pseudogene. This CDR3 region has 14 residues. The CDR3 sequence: CASSTLTGPGELFF. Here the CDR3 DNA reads TGTGCCAGCAGCACCTTGACAGGGCCCGGGGAGCTGTTTTTT.

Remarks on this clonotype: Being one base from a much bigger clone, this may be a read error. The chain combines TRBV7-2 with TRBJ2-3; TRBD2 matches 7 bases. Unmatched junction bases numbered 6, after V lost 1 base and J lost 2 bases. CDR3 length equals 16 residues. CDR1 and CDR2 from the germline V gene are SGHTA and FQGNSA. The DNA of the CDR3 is TGTGCCAGCAGCTTAGGACTAGCCGCGACCACAGATACGCAGTATTTT. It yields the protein CASSLGLAATTDTQYF.

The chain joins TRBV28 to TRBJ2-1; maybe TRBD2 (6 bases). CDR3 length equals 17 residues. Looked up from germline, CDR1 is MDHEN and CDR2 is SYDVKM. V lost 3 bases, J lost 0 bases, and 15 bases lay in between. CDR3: CASSLGGWRSSYNEQFF. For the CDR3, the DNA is TGTGCCAGCAGTTTGGGGGGTTGGAGGAGCTCCTACAATGAGCAGTTCTTC.

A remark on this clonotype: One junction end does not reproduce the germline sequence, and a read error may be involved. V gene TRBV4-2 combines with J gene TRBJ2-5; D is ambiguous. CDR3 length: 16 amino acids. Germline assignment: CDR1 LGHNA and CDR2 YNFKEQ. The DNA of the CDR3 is TGTGCCAGCAGCCAAGTAGTAGGAGCCGGTCAAGGGACCCAGTACTTC. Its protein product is CASSQVVGAGQGTQYF.

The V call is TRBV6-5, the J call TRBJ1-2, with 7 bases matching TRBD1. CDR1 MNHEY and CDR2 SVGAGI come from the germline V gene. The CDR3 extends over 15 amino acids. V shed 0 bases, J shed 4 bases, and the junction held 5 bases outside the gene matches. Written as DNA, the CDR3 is TGTGCCAGCAGTTACTCAAAGACAGGGTCCTATGGCTACACCTTC. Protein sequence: CASSYSKTGSYGYTF.

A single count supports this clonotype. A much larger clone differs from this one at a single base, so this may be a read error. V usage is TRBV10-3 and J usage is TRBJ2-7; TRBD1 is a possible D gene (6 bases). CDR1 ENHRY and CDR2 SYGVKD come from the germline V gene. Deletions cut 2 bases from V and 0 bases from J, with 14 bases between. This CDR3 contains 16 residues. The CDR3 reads CAISETGHIVSYEQYF. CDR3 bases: TGTGCCATCAGTGAGACAGGGCACATCGTCTCCTACGAGCAGTACTTC.

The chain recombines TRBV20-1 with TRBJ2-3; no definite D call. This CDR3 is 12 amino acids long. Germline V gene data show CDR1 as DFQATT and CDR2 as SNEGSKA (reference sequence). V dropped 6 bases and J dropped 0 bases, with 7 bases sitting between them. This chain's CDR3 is CSATSSTDTQYF. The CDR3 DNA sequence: TGCAGTGCCACATCTAGCACAGATACGCAGTATTTT.

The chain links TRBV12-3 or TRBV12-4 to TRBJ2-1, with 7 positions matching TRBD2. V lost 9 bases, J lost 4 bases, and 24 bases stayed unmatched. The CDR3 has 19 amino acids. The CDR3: CASTNRRVRESGEYNEQFF. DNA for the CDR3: TGTGCCAGTACCAACCGTAGGGTGCGGGAGAGTGGGGAGTACAATGAGCAGTTCTTC.

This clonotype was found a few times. CDR3 protein: CSAPTGGQETQYF. The CDR3 DNA reads as TGCAGTGCTCCGACAGGGGGACAAGAGACCCAGTACTTC. The chain couples TRBV20-1 to TRBJ2-5; 9 bases are a match to TRBD1. Germline V CDR1 and CDR2: DFQATT, SNEGSKA (reference sequence). V trimming: 5 bases; J trimming: 2 bases; junction bases outside the gene matches: 3. The CDR3 totals 13 residues.

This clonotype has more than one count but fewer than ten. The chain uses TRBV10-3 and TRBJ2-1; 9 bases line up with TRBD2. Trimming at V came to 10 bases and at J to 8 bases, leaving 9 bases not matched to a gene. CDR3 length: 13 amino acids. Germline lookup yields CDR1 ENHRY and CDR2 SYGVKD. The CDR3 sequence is CASGLAGQDEQFF. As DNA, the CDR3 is TGTGCCAGCGGGCTAGCGGGGCAAGATGAGCAGTTCTTC.

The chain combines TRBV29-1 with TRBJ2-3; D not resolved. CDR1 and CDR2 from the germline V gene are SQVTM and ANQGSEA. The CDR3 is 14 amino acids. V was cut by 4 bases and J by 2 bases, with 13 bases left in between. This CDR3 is CSVAAAAFTDTQYF. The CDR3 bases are TGCAGCGTTGCGGCGGCAGCATTCACAGATACGCAGTATTTT.

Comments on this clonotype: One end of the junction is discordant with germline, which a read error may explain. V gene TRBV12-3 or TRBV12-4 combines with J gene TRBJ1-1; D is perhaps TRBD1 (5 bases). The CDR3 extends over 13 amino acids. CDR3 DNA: TGTGTCAGCATGGGGGGAGGGAGCACTGAAGCTTTCTTT. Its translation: CVSMGGGSTEAFF.

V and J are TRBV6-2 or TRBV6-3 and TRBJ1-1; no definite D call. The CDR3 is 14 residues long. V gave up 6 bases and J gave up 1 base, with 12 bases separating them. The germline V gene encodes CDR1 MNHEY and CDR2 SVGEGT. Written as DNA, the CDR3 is TGTGCCAGCAGCTCTTATATCGGGAACACTGAAGCTTTCTTT. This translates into CASSSYIGNTEAFF.